These T cell receptor beta chains were read from a single sample in a study of T-cell memory formation after mild COVID-19. Each CDR3 protein is one row after TCRdb ran MiXCR on the 5' RACE reads. The profile shows some 440,000 distinct CDR3 sequences, around 27% of them singletons. The source material was PBMCs or a T cell subset sorted from them (not recorded which). The receptors derive from an adult woman who had mild COVID-19 (a few samples of this study predate the infection). Cell type and time point are not known. Each CDR3 is given without its conserved first and last residue.

V gene	J gene	CDR3 protein
TRBV10-3	TRBJ1-3	AIRPDRGQPSGNTIY
TRBV6-5	TRBJ2-3	ASSYSTTGASTDTQY
TRBV15	TRBJ2-5	ATSDITAVQETQY
TRBV12-3/TRBV12-4	TRBJ2-1	ASSGSLGGTSGREQF
TRBV6-5	TRBJ1-2	ASSPQGRLSYGYT
TRBV6-1	TRBJ2-3	ASSEPGAAADTQY
TRBV3-1	TRBJ1-1	ASSQAGVSNTEAF
TRBV19	TRBJ2-1	ASSIVFTGISYNEQF
TRBV20-1	TRBJ2-1	SARRSSAEQF
TRBV20-1	TRBJ2-1	SARVVRDLPNNEQF
TRBV5-5	TRBJ1-1	ASSIPDTEAF
TRBV15	TRBJ2-3	ATSKRDWTDTQY
TRBV20-1	TRBJ1-1	SARDEWRGVNTEAF
TRBV6-2/TRBV6-3	TRBJ2-3	ASRDPLDTQY
TRBV27	TRBJ2-7	ASRGLRGGSSYEQY
TRBV5-1	TRBJ2-3	ASSMGLAGGVDTQY
TRBV12-3/TRBV12-4	TRBJ1-4	ASSSGLGGKLF
TRBV7-2	TRBJ2-3	ASSLVGVGSTDTQY
TRBV2	TRBJ1-5	ASSEAPRGNQPQH
TRBV12-3/TRBV12-4	TRBJ2-7	ASSLMGIWSYEQY
TRBV7-9	TRBJ2-1	ASSLGWGTDNEQF
TRBV7-9	TRBJ2-1	ASSLYGGAVGEQF
TRBV5-5	TRBJ1-1	ASSLSPEPF
TRBV20-1	TRBJ2-3	SASASGGSDTQY
TRBV29-1	TRBJ2-1	SVYVPDRWDEQF
TRBV12-3/TRBV12-4	TRBJ2-2	ASSSPGQGYGELF
TRBV20-1	TRBJ2-7	SAQTASGADEQY
TRBV25-1	TRBJ2-7	ASSAGGTGTYEQY
TRBV11-1	TRBJ2-7	ASSGDIDEQY
TRBV27	TRBJ2-3	ASSLSTGGYTDTQY
TRBV5-5	TRBJ2-3	ASSLVGTITQY
TRBV29-1	TRBJ2-1	SVAAGDNEQF
TRBV7-2	TRBJ2-3	ASSKRGPASGTQY
TRBV25-1	TRBJ1-2	ASSAPGQRNGYT
TRBV19	TRBJ2-1	ASSIRTGGRSYNEQF
TRBV5-1	TRBJ2-2	ASSPGSHTGELF
TRBV6-5	TRBJ1-1	ASSHTPPDSRGTEAF
TRBV24-1	TRBJ2-2	ATSDPGQGDGELF
TRBV11-3	TRBJ2-7	ASSRSRDYVGEQY
TRBV24-1	TRBJ2-3	ATSASSGPVGTQY
TRBV19	TRBJ1-1	ASSIEAPGEAF
TRBV6-6	TRBJ1-1	ASLEGVRGAEAF
TRBV12-3/TRBV12-4	TRBJ1-1	ASTSSTATEAF
TRBV20-1	TRBJ2-1	SAFGRLGAVNEQF
TRBV7-2	TRBJ2-7	ASSYGQNRYEQY
TRBV5-1	TRBJ2-7	ASSLDNYEQY
TRBV20-1	TRBJ2-7	SARELAGVYEQY
TRBV29-1	TRBJ2-1	SVEMIRSYNEQF
TRBV7-9	TRBJ1-5	ASSLIGDNQPQH
TRBV4-1	TRBJ2-7	ASSRSDEQY
TRBV7-2	TRBJ2-5	ASSLVLAGGSRETQY